The present TCR beta chain was sequenced within a study of blood T cell repertoires in COVID-19. Study information: Collection of acute and convalescent COVID-19 samples took place in the United States, Italy and Spain. T cells, B-cell-depleted T cells, or PBMCs provided the cDNA or gDNA that served as material.

Study processing details: Using reference gene primer amplification, nucleated cell counts were estimated. TCRdb keeps only in-frame clones here, not all; method: immunoSEQ multiplex PCR. V, J and clone size derive from that table, while D and trimming were established from the DNA sequence. The sample holds tens of thousands of clones, around nine tenths seen once. The CDR3 sequence is 13 residues long. The V and J ends lost 4 bases and 4 bases respectively, with 10 bases between them. Germline loops: CDR1 MNHEY, CDR2 SVGAGI. The TCR originated in a man aged 55 to 70 with acute or convalescent COVID-19. The chain employs TRBV6-5 and TRBJ1-1; D call uncertain. The sequenced sample was peripheral blood. The CDR3 DNA sequence: TGTGCCAGCAGTTCGCAGGAAATCACTGAAGCTTTCTTT. This encodes CASSSQEITEAFF.